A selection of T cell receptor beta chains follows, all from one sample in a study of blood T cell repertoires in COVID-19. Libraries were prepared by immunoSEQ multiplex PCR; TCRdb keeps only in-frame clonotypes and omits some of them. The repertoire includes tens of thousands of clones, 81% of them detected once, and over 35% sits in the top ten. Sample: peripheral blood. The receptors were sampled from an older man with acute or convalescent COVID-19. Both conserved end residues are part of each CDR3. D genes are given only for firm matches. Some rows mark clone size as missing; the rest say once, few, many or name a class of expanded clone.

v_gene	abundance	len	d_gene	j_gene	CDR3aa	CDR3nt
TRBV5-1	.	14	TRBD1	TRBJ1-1	CASSLGGQGPEAFF	TGCGCCAGCAGCTTGGGTGGACAGGGCCCTGAAGCTTTCTTT
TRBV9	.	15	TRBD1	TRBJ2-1	CASSFGTVSYNEQFF	TGTGCCAGCAGCTTCGGGACAGTTTCCTACAATGAGCAGTTCTTC
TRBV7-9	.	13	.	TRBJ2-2	CASKDGGTGELFF	TGTGCCAGCAAGGACGGGGGAACCGGGGAGCTGTTTTTT
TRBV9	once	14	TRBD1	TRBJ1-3	CASSVESQGVTIYF	TGTGCCAGCAGCGTAGAGAGCCAGGGGGTAACCATATATTTT
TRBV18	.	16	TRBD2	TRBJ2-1	CASSPSSSGEYNEQFF	TGTGCCAGCTCACCGTCATCTAGCGGGGAATACAATGAGCAGTTCTTC
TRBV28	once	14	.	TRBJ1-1	CASSLEGLDTEAFF	TGTGCCAGCAGTCTGGAGGGGCTCGACACTGAAGCTTTCTTT
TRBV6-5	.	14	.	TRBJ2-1	CASRRTGTLGEQFF	TGTGCCAGCAGAAGAACCGGTACGCTCGGTGAGCAGTTCTTC
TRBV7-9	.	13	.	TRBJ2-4	CASSFVTENIQYF	TGTGCCAGCAGCTTCGTGACAGAAAACATTCAGTACTTC
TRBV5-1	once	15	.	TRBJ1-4	CASSSMGARNEKLFF	TGCGCCAGCAGCTCTATGGGGGCACGAAATGAAAAACTGTTTTTT
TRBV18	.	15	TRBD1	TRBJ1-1	CASSRQTGGSTEAFF	TGTGCCAGCTCAAGACAAACAGGGGGGAGCACTGAAGCTTTCTTT
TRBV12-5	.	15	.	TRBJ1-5	CASGPGLNNNQPQHF	TGTGCTAGTGGGCCCGGACTAAATAACAATCAGCCCCAGCATTTT
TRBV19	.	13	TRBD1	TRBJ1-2	CASSRQGAYGYTF	TGTGCCAGTAGCCGACAGGGGGCCTATGGCTACACCTTC
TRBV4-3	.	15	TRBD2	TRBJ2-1	CASSLSGIGYNEQFF	TGCGCCAGCAGCCTTAGCGGGATCGGTTACAATGAGCAGTTCTTC
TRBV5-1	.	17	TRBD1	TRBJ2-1	CASSLSDRGPLRDEQFF	TGCGCCAGCAGCTTGTCCGACAGGGGCCCGTTACGGGATGAGCAGTTCTTC
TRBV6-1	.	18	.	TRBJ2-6	CASSATGLSISGANVLTF	TGTGCCAGCAGTGCGACAGGACTGTCAATCTCTGGGGCCAACGTCCTGACTTTC
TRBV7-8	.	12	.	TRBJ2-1	CASSLDRRFQFF	TGTGCCAGCAGCTTAGACAGGCGCTTCCAGTTCTTC
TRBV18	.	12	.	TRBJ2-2	CASSPNIGELFF	TGTGCCAGCTCACCAAATATAGGGGAGCTGTTTTTT
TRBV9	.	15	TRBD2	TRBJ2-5	CASSERLAGAETQYF	TGTGCCAGCAGCGAGAGGCTAGCGGGAGCGGAGACCCAGTACTTC
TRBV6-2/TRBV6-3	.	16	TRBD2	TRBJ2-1	CASSYSAGGPYNEQFF	TGTGCCAGCAGTTACTCAGCGGGAGGCCCCTACAATGAGCAGTTCTTC
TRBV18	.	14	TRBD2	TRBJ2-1	CASSPLAGNNEQFF	TGTGCCAGCTCACCTCTAGCGGGGAACAATGAGCAGTTCTTC
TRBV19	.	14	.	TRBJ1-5	CASSKYSGNQPQHF	TGTGCCAGTAGTAAATATTCTGGCAATCAGCCCCAGCATTTT
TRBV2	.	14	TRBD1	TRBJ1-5	CASSRDRGVQPQHF	TGTGCCAGCAGTCGCGACAGGGGTGTTCAGCCCCAGCATTTT
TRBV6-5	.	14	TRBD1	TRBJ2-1	CASSSRQGRNEQFF	TGTGCCAGCAGTTCCCGACAGGGTAGGAATGAGCAGTTCTTC
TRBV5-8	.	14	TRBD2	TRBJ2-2	CASRALAVTGELFF	TGTGCCAGCAGAGCTCTAGCGGTTACCGGGGAGCTGTTTTTT
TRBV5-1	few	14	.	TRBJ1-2	CASSLADSNYGYTF	TGCGCCAGCAGCTTAGCGGACTCTAACTATGGCTACACCTTC
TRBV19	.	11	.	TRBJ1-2	CASTGYYGYTF	TGTGCCAGTACCGGGTACTATGGCTACACCTTC
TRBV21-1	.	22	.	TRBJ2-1	CASSNDPWTSGRGLLPYNEQFF	TGTGCCAGCAGCAACGATCCCTGGACTAGCGGGAGGGGTTTATTACCCTACAATGAGCAGTTCTTC
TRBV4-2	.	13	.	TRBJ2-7	CASSQELGQQGIF	TGTGCCAGCAGCCAAGAATTGGGGCAGCAAGGTATCTTC
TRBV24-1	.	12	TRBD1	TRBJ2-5	CANNRGRETQYF	TGTGCCAACAACAGGGGGCGAGAGACCCAGTACTTC
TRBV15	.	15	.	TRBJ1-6	CATSSSRGGDSPLHF	TGTGCCACCAGCAGCTCGCGGGGTGGGGATTCACCCCTCCACTTT
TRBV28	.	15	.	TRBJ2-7	CASSLPGRNPYEQYF	TGTGCCAGCAGTTTACCCGGGAGAAATCCCTACGAGCAGTACTTC
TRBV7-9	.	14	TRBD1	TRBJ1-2	CASSQPGQPYGYTF	TGTGCCAGCAGCCAACCGGGACAGCCCTATGGCTACACCTTC
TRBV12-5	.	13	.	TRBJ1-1	CASDRVTGTIAFF	TGTGCTAGTGACCGCGTTACCGGGACAATTGCTTTCTTT
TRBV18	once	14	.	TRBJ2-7	CASSSTQDSYEQYF	TGTGCCAGCTCATCAACACAGGACTCCTACGAGCAGTACTTC
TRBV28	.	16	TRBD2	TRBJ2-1	CASSLAAGGGMGEQFF	TGTGCCAGCAGTTTAGCGGCGGGAGGCGGGATGGGTGAGCAGTTCTTC
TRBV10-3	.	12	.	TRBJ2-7	CAIDSGKDEQYF	TGTGCCATCGATTCGGGGAAGGACGAGCAGTACTTC
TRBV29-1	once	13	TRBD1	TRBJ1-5	CSVRVQGDQPQHF	TGCAGCGTTCGCGTTCAGGGGGATCAGCCCCAGCATTTT
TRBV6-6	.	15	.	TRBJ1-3	CASSFDRSSGNTIYF	TGTGCCAGCAGTTTTGACAGGAGCTCTGGAAACACCATATATTTT
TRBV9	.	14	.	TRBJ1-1	CASSGGGENTEAFF	TGTGCCAGCAGCGGGGGCGGAGAGAACACTGAAGCTTTCTTT
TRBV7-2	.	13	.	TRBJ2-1	CASSLTDYNEQFF	TGTGCCAGCAGCTTGACAGACTACAATGAGCAGTTCTTC
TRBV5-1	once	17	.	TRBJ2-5	CASSLALWGQGQETQYF	TGCGCCAGCAGCTTGGCCTTGTGGGGGCAAGGTCAAGAGACCCAGTACTTC
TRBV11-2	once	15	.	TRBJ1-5	CASSLDLKGFQPQHF	TGTGCCAGCAGCTTAGATCTAAAGGGGTTTCAGCCCCAGCATTTT
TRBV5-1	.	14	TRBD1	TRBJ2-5	CASSRGQQQETQYF	TGCGCCAGCAGCAGGGGACAGCAACAAGAGACCCAGTACTTC